This is a list of T cell receptor beta chains from one sample in a study of shared clonotypes between healthy human individuals. Data came from immunoSEQ multiplex PCR; TCRdb stores just in-frame clones and leaves some out. The sample has roughly 2.1 million clones; about 93% are singletons. The sequencing sample was made of naive CD8+ T cells from PBMCs. These receptors were obtained from a man aged 18 to 35 in good health. Some clones in this sample may be carry-over from other donors' samples. Both conserved end residues are part of each CDR3. The D gene is left open where the match is weak. Part of the rows lack a size; the others show once, few, many or a class for expanded clones.

CDR3 DNA | CDR3 protein | J gene | D gene | clone size | V gene
TGTGCCACCAGCGGGGGACGTCTCTACAATGAGCAGTTCTTC | CATSGGRLYNEQFF | TRBJ2-1 | NA | NA | TRBV15
TGTGCCTGGAATATTCCTGCCCTAAGCACCTACAATGAGCAGTTCTTC | CAWNIPALSTYNEQFF | TRBJ2-1 | NA | NA | TRBV30
TGTGCCAGCAGACCGGGACAGGGCAGCTCCTACGAGCAGTACTTC | CASRPGQGSSYEQYF | TRBJ2-7 | TRBD1 | NA | TRBV6-1
TGTGCCAGCAGCACCTTGGACCTCACCGTATATGGCTACACCTTC | CASSTLDLTVYGYTF | TRBJ1-2 | NA | NA | TRBV7-2
TGTGCCAGCAGACCGGGACTTATTCATCACGAGCAGTACTTC | CASRPGLIHHEQYF | TRBJ2-7 | NA | NA | TRBV27
TGTGCCAGCAGCTTGGTGGGGATGGAGCAGTACTTC | CASSLVGMEQYF | TRBJ2-7 | NA | NA | TRBV5-6
TGTGCCAGCAGCTCTCTATCCCGGACAACCAGCTACAATGAGCAGTTCTTC | CASSSLSRTTSYNEQFF | TRBJ2-1 | NA | NA | TRBV11-2
TGTGCCAGCAATTGGTTCGGGGGAGGAACCTACGAGCAGTACTTC | CASNWFGGGTYEQYF | TRBJ2-7 | NA | NA | TRBV28
TGTGCCAGCAGCCGGGTCCCGAGGGCATCCTACGAGCAGTACTTC | CASSRVPRASYEQYF | TRBJ2-7 | NA | NA | TRBV6-5
TGTGCCAGTAGTCTTCATCCGACGGGCACTGAAGCTTTCTTT | CASSLHPTGTEAFF | TRBJ1-1 | NA | once | TRBV19
TGTGCCAGTTCCCCCGGGGACCGCTACGAGCAGTACTTC | CASSPGDRYEQYF | TRBJ2-7 | NA | NA | TRBV19
TGTGCCAGCAGCGTAGGGGCGAGGGCTGATACGCAGTATTTT | CASSVGARADTQYF | TRBJ2-3 | NA | NA | TRBV9
TGTGCCAGCAGCATATACAAGGGCGAGCAGTACTTC | CASSIYKGEQYF | TRBJ2-7 | NA | NA | TRBV7-9
TGTGCCAGCAGCTTAGCCAGGGAGGGCTACACCTTC | CASSLAREGYTF | TRBJ1-2 | NA | NA | TRBV7-9
TGTGCCAGCAGCTTAGGGGCAGATAGCAATCAGCCCCAGCATTTT | CASSLGADSNQPQHF | TRBJ1-5 | NA | NA | TRBV13
TGCAGCGTTGAACCCACTTTGGGCACAGGGAAAGGCTACACCTTC | CSVEPTLGTGKGYTF | TRBJ1-2 | NA | NA | TRBV29-1
TGTGCCAGTAGTATTCGACAGGGGCTAAACTATGGCTACACCTTC | CASSIRQGLNYGYTF | TRBJ1-2 | TRBD1 | NA | TRBV19
TGTGCCAGCAGTGAGACTAGCGGGAGGGGGAATGAGCAGTTCTTC | CASSETSGRGNEQFF | TRBJ2-1 | TRBD2 | NA | TRBV6-1
TGTGCCAGCTCACCACAGGGGCTAGGCAATGAGCAGTTCTTC | CASSPQGLGNEQFF | TRBJ2-1 | NA | NA | TRBV18
TGTGCCAGTAGTGACTCCGGGACAGCTAACTATGGCTACACCTTC | CASSDSGTANYGYTF | TRBJ1-2 | TRBD1 | NA | TRBV19
TGTGCCAGCAGTGAACTAGCGGGAGTTGACAATGAGCAGTTCTTC | CASSELAGVDNEQFF | TRBJ2-1 | TRBD2 | NA | TRBV28
TGTGCCAGCAGCTTAGAACAGGGAAGGGTGTACGAGCAGTACTTC | CASSLEQGRVYEQYF | TRBJ2-7 | NA | NA | TRBV11-2
TGTGCCAGCAGTTTACGGGCCGGGGGAGGTCGCACCGGGGAGCTGTTTTTT | CASSLRAGGGRTGELFF | TRBJ2-2 | NA | NA | TRBV27
TGTGCCAGCAGCCTTGGGGGGGGCACTGAAGCTTTCTTT | CASSLGGGTEAFF | TRBJ1-1 | NA | NA | TRBV25-1
TGTGCCAGCAGCGTAGATCTTGCAGGTTCATTCAATGGCTACACCTTC | CASSVDLAGSFNGYTF | TRBJ1-2 | NA | NA | TRBV9
TGTGCCAGCAGCCGGCGACAGGGCCAAGAGACCCAGTACTTC | CASSRRQGQETQYF | TRBJ2-5 | TRBD1 | NA | TRBV13
TGTGCCAGCAGTTCGACAGGGACCTACGAGCAGTACTTC | CASSSTGTYEQYF | TRBJ2-7 | TRBD1 | NA | TRBV27
TGTGCCACCAGCAGTGATCCTTTCGAGCAGTACTTC | CATSSDPFEQYF | TRBJ2-7 | NA | NA | TRBV15
TGCAGCGTTGAGGGACCCAGCTTGAGCTATGAGCAGTTCTTC | CSVEGPSLSYEQFF | TRBJ2-1 | NA | NA | TRBV29-1
TGTGCCACCAGCCTAATAAAAGCCCCGGGACAGGGGGACATCTTC | CATSLIKAPGQGDIF | TRBJ2-1 | TRBD1 | NA | TRBV15
TGTGCCAGCAGTTTATCTCCGGGGGGGATTGATACGCAGTATTTT | CASSLSPGGIDTQYF | TRBJ2-3 | TRBD2 | NA | TRBV27
TGTGCCAGCAGTTACTCGGGGGAGAACTATGGCTACACCTTC | CASSYSGENYGYTF | TRBJ1-2 | NA | NA | TRBV6-6
TGTGCCAGCAGCCAAGCCGGTCGGGGAGAGCAGTACTTC | CASSQAGRGEQYF | TRBJ2-7 | NA | NA | TRBV14
TGTGCCAGCAGCCAAGATTTCGGGGAGAGCGCAGATACGCAGTATTTT | CASSQDFGESADTQYF | TRBJ2-3 | NA | NA | TRBV4-2
TGTGCCAGCAGTCCCATTCCGGGGGGAGGCAATCAGCCCCAGCATTTT | CASSPIPGGGNQPQHF | TRBJ1-5 | NA | NA | TRBV27
TGTGCCAGCAGTGGGACTTTCGGGCACGAGCAGTACTTC | CASSGTFGHEQYF | TRBJ2-7 | NA | NA | TRBV9
TGTGCCAGCAGCCCAACACGGGGGGTGAGTGAGAATAACAACGAGCAGTACTTC | CASSPTRGVSENNNEQYF | TRBJ2-7 | TRBD2 | NA | TRBV7-9
TGTGCCAGCAGCTCTAGAAATCTAGCGGGAGGGGAGACCCAGTACTTC | CASSSRNLAGGETQYF | TRBJ2-5 | TRBD2 | NA | TRBV28
TGTGCCAGCAGTTTCGCCCGGGGGGGTCCTAATGAAAAACTGTTTTTT | CASSFARGGPNEKLFF | TRBJ1-4 | NA | once | TRBV27
TGTGCCAGCAGCGTAGAAGGAATAACCTACAATGAGCAGTTCTTC | CASSVEGITYNEQFF | TRBJ2-1 | NA | NA | TRBV9
TGTGCCAGCAGCTTGGATCTCGACAGGGGAATATACGAGCAGTACTTC | CASSLDLDRGIYEQYF | TRBJ2-7 | TRBD1 | NA | TRBV5-4
TGCGCCAGCAGCCAAGAATTTGAGCGGGCCTATGGCTACACCTTC | CASSQEFERAYGYTF | TRBJ1-2 | NA | NA | TRBV4-1
TGCAGCGACTCGGGACAGGGGTTCTATGGCTACACCTTC | CSDSGQGFYGYTF | TRBJ1-2 | TRBD1 | NA | TRBV29-1
TGTGCCAGCAGCTTCGAGGGGGCGAACACTGAAGCTTTCTTT | CASSFEGANTEAFF | TRBJ1-1 | TRBD1 | once | TRBV13
TGCGCCAGCAGCTCAGGACTAGCGGGACGGAACGAGCAGTACTTC | CASSSGLAGRNEQYF | TRBJ2-7 | TRBD2 | NA | TRBV5-1
TGTGCCAGCAGTTACGGTGGACTGAGCTCCTACAATGAGCAGTTCTTC | CASSYGGLSSYNEQFF | TRBJ2-1 | NA | once | TRBV6-5
TGTGCCAGCAGTTCAGGGTACAATTCACCCCTCCACTTT | CASSSGYNSPLHF | TRBJ1-6 | NA | once | TRBV27
TGTGCCAGCAGCTTGGGGCGAACCTACGAGCAGTACTTC | CASSLGRTYEQYF | TRBJ2-7 | NA | once | TRBV11-1
TGTGCCAGCTCCGGGACAGGGGGCTGGGAGCAGTACTTC | CASSGTGGWEQYF | TRBJ2-7 | TRBD1 | NA | TRBV2
TGTGCCAGCAGCTTACTGGGCGGCTACAATGAGCAGTTCTTC | CASSLLGGYNEQFF | TRBJ2-1 | NA | NA | TRBV7-2
TGTGCCAGCAGCTGGGGGCGTCAAGAGACCCAGTACTTC | CASSWGRQETQYF | TRBJ2-5 | NA | NA | TRBV27
TGTGCCTGGAGTAAAGGAGACACTGAAGCTTTCTTT | CAWSKGDTEAFF | TRBJ1-1 | NA | few | TRBV30
TGCGCCAGCAGCTTCGGAGGGGCCTACGAGCAGTACTTC | CASSFGGAYEQYF | TRBJ2-7 | NA | once | TRBV5-1
TGCAGCGCGCGAACGGGTCTTGGACAGCCCCAGCATTTT | CSARTGLGQPQHF | TRBJ1-5 | NA | NA | TRBV29-1
TGTGCCAGCAGCTCCCGGGACAGGGGCTACGAGCAGTACTTC | CASSSRDRGYEQYF | TRBJ2-7 | TRBD1 | NA | TRBV28
TGTGCCAGCAGTTCACTAGCGGGAAGGACCGGGGAGCTGTTTTTT | CASSSLAGRTGELFF | TRBJ2-2 | TRBD2 | NA | TRBV28
TGTGCCAGCAGGGCAGGTGAAGGCAATCAGCCCCAGCATTTT | CASRAGEGNQPQHF | TRBJ1-5 | NA | NA | TRBV27
TGTGCCAGCAGTCCAATGGGCGGGAGTGGCGGATACAATGAGCAGTTCTTC | CASSPMGGSGGYNEQFF | TRBJ2-1 | TRBD2 | NA | TRBV7-7
TGTGCCACCAGCAGAGGGTGGGACAGTCAAGAGACCCAGTACTTC | CATSRGWDSQETQYF | TRBJ2-5 | TRBD1 | NA | TRBV15